Listed below are T cell receptor beta chains from one sample, sequenced in a study of cytomegalovirus exposure and HLA in healthy donors. Profiling relied on immunoSEQ multiplex PCR, and the TCRdb table lists in-frame clones only, not all of them. This sample yields approximately 110,000 clones, of which around 73% are seen a single time; approximately 4.3% belongs to the top ten. Sequenced: PBMCs. Receptors were obtained from a man aged 60-69 years in good health and CMV-seropositive. CDR3s include the opening cysteine and the closing phenylalanine or tryptophan. D genes are given only for firm matches. Clone size, where shown, is once, few, many, or a class for clones that have expanded.

>TRBD2|few|TRBJ2-7|TRBV7-9
CASSPRGGHSYEQYF
TGTGCCAGCAGCCCTCGGGGGGGACACTCCTACGAGCAGTACTTC
>-|-|TRBJ1-2|TRBV6-6
CASSYSMGAGGYTF
TGTGCCAGCAGTTACTCGATGGGGGCGGGCGGCTACACCTTC
>TRBD1|-|TRBJ2-4|TRBV19
CASSFTGGTAKNIQYF
TGTGCCAGTAGTTTTACAGGGGGGACAGCCAAAAACATTCAGTACTTC
>-|-|TRBJ2-5|TRBV4-1
CASSQERPRTQYF
TGCGCCAGCAGCCAAGAACGCCCCAGGACCCAGTACTTC
>-|few|TRBJ1-2|TRBV14
CASSQPGTHGYTF
TGTGCCAGCAGCCAGCCGGGAACCCATGGCTACACCTTC
>-|-|TRBJ2-1|TRBV4-1
CASSRPQSSYNEQFF
TGCGCCAGCAGCCGACCACAGAGCTCCTACAATGAGCAGTTCTTC
>TRBD1|-|TRBJ1-2|TRBV6-1
CASSVGQLYGYTF
TGTGCCAGCAGTGTGGGACAGCTCTATGGCTACACCTTC
>TRBD1|-|TRBJ1-5|TRBV5-5
CASAEGGNGQPQHF
TGTGCCAGCGCTGAAGGGGGCAACGGTCAGCCCCAGCATTTT
>-|-|TRBJ1-2|TRBV4-1
CASSQDGDTNYGYTF
TGCGCCAGCAGCCAAGACGGGGACACGAACTATGGCTACACCTTC
>TRBD2|-|TRBJ2-7|TRBV20-1
CSARGGYEQYF
TGCAGTGCTAGGGGGGGGTACGAGCAGTACTTC
>-|-|TRBJ1-2|TRBV4-1
CASSPRGGPLGYTF
TGCGCCAGCAGCCCCCGCGGGGGGCCACTTGGCTACACCTTC
>-|once|TRBJ1-4|TRBV10-3
CAISEFPAGQEKLFF
TGTGCCATCAGTGAGTTTCCGGCAGGACAAGAAAAACTGTTTTTT
>-|-|TRBJ1-6|TRBV7-9
CASSLGRESPLHF
TGTGCCAGCAGCTTAGGGCGGGAATCACCCCTCCACTTT
>-|-|TRBJ2-3|TRBV28
CASSLFRIRTDTQYF
TGTGCCAGCAGTTTATTCAGGATCCGGACTGATACGCAGTATTTT
>-|-|TRBJ2-5|TRBV7-7
CASSLGVGAFQEAQYF
TGTGCTAGCAGCTTAGGAGTGGGGGCCTTCCAAGAGGCCCAGTACTTC
>TRBD1|-|TRBJ1-1|TRBV28
CASGGTGNTEAFF
TGTGCCAGCGGGGGGACAGGGAACACTGAAGCTTTCTTT
>TRBD2|-|TRBJ2-3|TRBV29-1
CSVEDRYSGGKTDTQYF
TGCAGCGTTGAAGATCGGTACAGCGGGGGGAAAACAGATACGCAGTATTTT
>-|-|TRBJ1-5|TRBV16
CASSRDRDQPQHF
TGTGCCAGCAGCCGCGACAGAGATCAGCCCCAGCATTTT
>-|-|TRBJ1-1|TRBV5-1
CASSLGSVDNTEAFF
TGCGCCAGCAGCTTGGGCAGCGTAGACAACACTGAAGCTTTCTTT
>-|few|TRBJ2-1|TRBV15
CATSRTFGTGSYNEQFF
TGTGCCACCAGCAGAACATTCGGAACAGGGTCCTACAATGAGCAGTTCTTC
>TRBD2|-|TRBJ2-1|TRBV6-1
CASSEGLADSYNEQFF
TGTGCCAGCAGTGAAGGACTAGCGGACTCCTACAATGAGCAGTTCTTC
>-|-|TRBJ1-3|TRBV19
CATNPRGDKEGNTIYF
TGTGCCACCAATCCCCGGGGGGACAAAGAAGGAAACACCATATATTTT
>TRBD2|-|TRBJ2-2|TRBV6-5
CASSPSGVGSGELFF
TGTGCCAGCAGTCCTAGCGGGGTAGGATCCGGGGAGCTGTTTTTT
>-|few|TRBJ1-4|TRBV7-9
CASSQGTSGGEKLFF
TGTGCCAGCAGCCAGGGGACATCGGGCGGTGAAAAACTGTTTTTT
>TRBD1|-|TRBJ2-2|TRBV19
CASSIEAGTANTGELFF
TGTGCCAGTAGTATAGAAGCCGGGACAGCGAACACCGGGGAGCTGTTTTTT
>-|-|TRBJ2-3|TRBV7-9
CASSLAGITDTQYF
TGTGCCAGCAGCTTGGCAGGGATCACAGATACGCAGTATTTT
>-|-|TRBJ1-3|TRBV2
CASTLLLGNTIYF
TGTGCCAGCACCCTTTTATTGGGAAACACCATATATTTT
>TRBD2|-|TRBJ2-3|TRBV7-2
CASSDKGLAGEDTQYF
TGTGCCAGCAGCGACAAAGGACTAGCGGGGGAAGATACGCAGTATTTT
>TRBD2|-|TRBJ2-6|TRBV4-1
CASSLGGAGANVLTF
TGCGCCAGCAGCCTGGGGGGGGCTGGGGCCAACGTCCTGACTTTC
>TRBD1|-|TRBJ2-3|TRBV6-6
CASSGDSPTDTQYF
TGTGCCAGCAGTGGGGACAGTCCAACAGATACGCAGTATTTT
>-|-|TRBJ2-7|TRBV6-6
CASSYGRTYEQYF
TGTGCCAGCAGTTACGGCAGGACCTACGAGCAGTACTTC
>-|-|TRBJ1-2|TRBV27
CASTHSSGENYGYTF
TGTGCCAGCACCCACAGCTCAGGGGAGAACTATGGCTACACCTTC
>-|-|TRBJ1-6|TRBV19
CASSIGEGWSPLHF
TGTGCCAGTAGTATCGGGGAAGGGTGGTCACCCCTCCACTTT
>TRBD1|-|TRBJ1-1|TRBV5-1
CASSRQGANTEAFF
TGCGCCAGCAGCAGGCAGGGGGCCAACACTGAAGCTTTCTTT
>-|-|TRBJ1-1|TRBV5-1
CASSPAGGEGTEAFF
TGCGCCAGCAGCCCTGCGGGGGGGGAGGGGACTGAAGCTTTCTTT
>-|-|TRBJ2-5|TRBV7-3
CASSPRGGSETQYF
TGTGCCAGCAGCCCCCGTGGAGGGAGTGAGACCCAGTACTTC
>-|-|TRBJ2-7|TRBV27
CASSLRGLGVYEQYF
TGTGCCAGCAGTTTAAGGGGGTTGGGGGTCTACGAGCAGTACTTC
>-|-|TRBJ2-3|TRBV7-2
CASSPGNRRVADTQYF
TGTGCCAGCAGCCCAGGGAATAGGAGGGTCGCAGATACGCAGTATTTT
>-|-|TRBJ2-2|TRBV5-4
CASSLASRGSGGELFF
TGTGCCAGCAGCTTGGCCTCCCGGGGGAGCGGGGGGGAGCTGTTTTTT
>-|once|TRBJ1-4|TRBV12-2
CASRGSAATNEKLFF
TGTGCAAGTCGCGGCTCCGCCGCAACTAATGAAAAACTGTTTTTT
>-|few|TRBJ1-2|TRBV6-1
CASRGEGELRTF
TGTGCCAGCAGGGGGGAGGGGGAGTTAAGAACCTTC
>-|-|TRBJ1-3|TRBV5-4
CASSTGQYSGNTIYF
TGTGCCAGCAGCACCGGACAGTACTCTGGAAACACCATATATTTT
>TRBD1|-|TRBJ2-7|TRBV5-8
CASSLPDRGRYEQYF
TGTGCCAGCAGCTTACCCGACAGGGGGAGATACGAGCAGTACTTC
>-|-|TRBJ1-1|TRBV11-3
CASSPGGRNTEAFF
TGTGCCAGCAGTCCGGGGGGTAGGAACACTGAAGCTTTCTTT
>-|-|TRBJ1-2|TRBV7-8
CASSDGQSYGYTF
TGTGCCAGCAGCGATGGACAGTCATATGGCTACACCTTC
>-|-|TRBJ1-2|TRBV28
CASSYGWGDYYGYTF
TGTGCCAGCAGTTATGGATGGGGGGACTACTATGGCTACACCTTC
>TRBD1|-|TRBJ2-1|TRBV9
CASSVPPPGQGRPSYNEQFF
TGTGCCAGCAGCGTACCTCCCCCGGGACAGGGGAGACCATCCTACAATGAGCAGTTCTTC